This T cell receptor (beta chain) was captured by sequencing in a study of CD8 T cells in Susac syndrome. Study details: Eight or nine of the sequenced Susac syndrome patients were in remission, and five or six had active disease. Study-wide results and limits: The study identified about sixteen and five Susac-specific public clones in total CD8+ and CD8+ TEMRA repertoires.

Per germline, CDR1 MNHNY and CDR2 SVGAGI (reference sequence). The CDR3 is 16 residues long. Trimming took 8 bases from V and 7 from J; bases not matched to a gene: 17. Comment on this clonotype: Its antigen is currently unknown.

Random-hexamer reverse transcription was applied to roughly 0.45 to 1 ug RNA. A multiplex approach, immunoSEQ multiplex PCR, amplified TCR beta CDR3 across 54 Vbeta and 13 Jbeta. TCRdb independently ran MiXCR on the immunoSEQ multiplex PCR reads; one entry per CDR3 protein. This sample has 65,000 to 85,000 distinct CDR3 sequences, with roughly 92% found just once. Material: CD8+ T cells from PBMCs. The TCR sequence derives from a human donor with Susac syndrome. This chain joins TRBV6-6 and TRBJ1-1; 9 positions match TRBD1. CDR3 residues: CASRTTGTGRDSEAFF. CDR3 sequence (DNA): TGTGCCAGCCGAACTACCGGGACAGGGAGGGATAGTGAAGCTTTCTTT.